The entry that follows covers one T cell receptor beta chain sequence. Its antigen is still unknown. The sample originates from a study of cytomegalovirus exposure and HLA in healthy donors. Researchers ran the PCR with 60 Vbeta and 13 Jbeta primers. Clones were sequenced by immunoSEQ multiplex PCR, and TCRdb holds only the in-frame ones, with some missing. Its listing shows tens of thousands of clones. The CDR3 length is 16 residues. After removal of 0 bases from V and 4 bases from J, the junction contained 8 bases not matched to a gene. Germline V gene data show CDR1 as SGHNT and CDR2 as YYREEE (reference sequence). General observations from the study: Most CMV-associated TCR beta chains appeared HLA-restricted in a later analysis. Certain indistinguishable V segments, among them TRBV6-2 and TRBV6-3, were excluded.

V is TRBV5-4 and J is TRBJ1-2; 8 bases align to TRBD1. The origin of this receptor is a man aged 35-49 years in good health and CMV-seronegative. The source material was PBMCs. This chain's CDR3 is CASSLEVRTGLYGYTF. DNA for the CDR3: TGTGCCAGCAGCTTGGAGGTCCGGACAGGGCTCTATGGCTACACCTTC.